This TCR beta chain was recovered during a study of blood T cell repertoires in COVID-19. Whole-study context: The United States, Italy and Spain were the sources of the acute and convalescent COVID-19 samples.

The V and J ends lost 1 base and 5 bases respectively, with 12 bases between them. The CDR3 is made up of 14 amino acids. From germline, CDR1 is SGDLS and CDR2 YYNGEE. In this sample, this clone turned up a few times. The assay was immunoSEQ multiplex PCR, and TCRdb's table has in-frame clones only and misses some. Altogether around 110,000 clones are present, under 90% being singletons, with the ten largest covering 14%. Source material: peripheral blood. The V and J genes are TRBV9 and TRBJ2-5; tentative D call: TRBD2 (7 bases). The clonotype was recovered from a woman in her fifties or sixties with acute or convalescent COVID-19. The CDR3 spells CASSVTGRGETQYF. The CDR3 DNA sequence: TGTGCCAGCAGCGTAACAGGGAGGGGGGAGACCCAGTACTTC.